This T cell receptor (beta chain) was documented in a study of shared clonotypes between healthy human individuals. The germline CDR1 and CDR2 sequences are MNHEY and SMNVEV (reference sequence). Trimming took off 4 bases at V and 1 base at J, with 16 bases between the two ends. The CDR3 extends over 16 amino acids. Researchers ran the assay at a deep level. Data came from immunoSEQ multiplex PCR; TCRdb stores just in-frame clones and leaves some out. The sample yields about 2 million clones, approximately 95% seen once. Study-wide findings and caveats: Clonotypes not shared had lower generation probabilities than those common to all four donors. Rarefaction demonstrated incomplete sorted-subset sequencing despite large depth.

CD45RO-negative CD8 cells positively selected for CCR7 made up the naive population, which excluded terminally differentiated effector memory CD45RA+ cells. About this clone itself: Antigen specificity is unknown.

The gene calls are TRBV27 and TRBJ1-1; possible D gene TRBD1, 6 bases. This receptor was obtained from a man between 18 and 35 years old in good health. The sequenced sample consisted of naive CD8+ T cells sorted from blood. CDR3 DNA: TGTGCCAGCAGTTCCCTACCGGGACAAAGGAACACTGAAGCTTTCTTT. This sequence encodes CASSSLPGQRNTEAFF.